What follows are 2 T cell receptor beta chains derived from one specimen sequenced in a study of tumor-infiltrating lymphocytes in primary liver carcinoma. The source of the blood RNA was unsorted whole blood, and germline DNA was extracted as well. Using a constant-region primer together with ProtoScript II reverse transcriptase, TCR beta cDNA was made from around 500 ng of total RNA. Library construction for TCR beta comprised three nested multiplex PCR rounds performed with slightly modified ARM-PCR. Both of the initial two PCR rounds ran for approximately 10 cycles and employed TRBV1-TRBV30 forward primers alongside a C-beta reverse primer. TCRdb re-derived calls from the multiplex PCR reads in MiXCR, one entry per CDR3 protein. Of 320,000 or so distinct CDR3 sequences detected, over 55% appear once; the ten largest clones hold roughly 9%. Material: peripheral blood. All receptors come from a man aged 40-55 years with primary liver carcinoma and hepatitis B virus infection.

This chain links TRBV30 with TRBJ2-3, with D possibly TRBD2 on 5 matching bases. V gave up 0 bases and J gave up 1 base, with 23 bases separating them. The CDR3 extends over 19 amino acids. CDR1 is GTSNPN and CDR2 is SVGIG in the germline V gene (reference sequence). This CDR3 is CAWSVVGFRESGRTDTQYF. CDR3 sequence (DNA): TGTGCCTGGAGTGTAGTAGGGTTCAGAGAGAGCGGACGCACAGATACGCAGTATTTT.

Worth noting for this clonotype: One base away lies a much larger clone, so this may be a sequencing read error. The rearrangement uses TRBV12-3 or TRBV12-4 and TRBJ2-1; D might be TRBD2 (6 bases). V lost 8 bases, J lost 2 bases, and 16 bases lay in between. This CDR3 has 15 residues. In nucleotides, the CDR3 is TGTGCCAGCGGTCCACGGGACTCCACCTACAATGAGCAGTTCTTC. As protein: CASGPRDSTYNEQFF.